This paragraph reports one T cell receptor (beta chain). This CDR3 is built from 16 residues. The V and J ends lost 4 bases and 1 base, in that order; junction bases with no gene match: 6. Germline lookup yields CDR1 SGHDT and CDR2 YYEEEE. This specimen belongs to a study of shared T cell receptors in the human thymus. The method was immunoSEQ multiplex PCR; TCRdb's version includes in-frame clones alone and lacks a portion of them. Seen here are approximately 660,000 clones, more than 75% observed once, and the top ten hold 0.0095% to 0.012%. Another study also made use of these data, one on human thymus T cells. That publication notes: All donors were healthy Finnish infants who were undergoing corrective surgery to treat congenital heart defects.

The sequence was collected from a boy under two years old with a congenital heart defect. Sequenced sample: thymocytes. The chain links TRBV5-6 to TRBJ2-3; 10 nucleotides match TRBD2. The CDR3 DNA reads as TGTGCCAGCAGCGGATCACTAGCGGGACGCACAGATACGCAGTATTTT. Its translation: CASSGSLAGRTDTQYF.